This T cell receptor (beta chain) was recorded in a study of T cells after yellow fever vaccination. Per germline, CDR1 KGHSH and CDR2 LQKENI. The CDR3 loop spans 13 amino acids. V was cut by 3 bases and J by 1 base, with 3 bases left in between. A single record per CDR3 protein comes from TCRdb applying MiXCR to the 5' RACE reads. The data contain fewer than 400,000 distinct CDR3 sequences, 6.2% of them singletons. This clonotype appeared many times. Specimen: PBMCs, collected 5 days after the yellow fever booster vaccination. The gene calls are TRBV18 and TRBJ2-2; D not certain. The clonotype comes from a man in his thirties or forties who received the YFV17D yellow fever vaccine. The CDR3 protein is CASSPKNTGELFF. The CDR3 DNA sequence: TGTGCCAGCTCACCTAAGAACACCGGGGAGCTGTTTTTT.